The 10 T cell receptor beta chains presented below share a single source sample, sequenced in a study of CD8+ T cells in alopecia areata. TCR sequencing used cDNA made by reverse transcription of extracted RNA. Sequencing used immunoSEQ multiplex PCR; TCRdb keeps in-frame clones, though not all of them. In the table there are approximately 100,000 clones, under 90% of which are singletons. The treatment denotes: oral pan-JAK inhibitor, 5-10 mg twice daily. The sequencing used CD8+ T cells sorted from blood, collected at roughly week 30, from a patient treated with tofacitinib. The receptors derive from a human donor with alopecia areata.

The count of this clone is one. The chain uses TRBV5-1 and TRBJ2-1, with TRBD2 matching over 12 bases. With V trimmed by 0 bases and J by 7 bases, 5 bases remained unmatched. Germline CDR1 SGHRS, CDR2 YFSETQ. The CDR3 consists of 16 residues. The CDR3 is CASSLVLAGGLNEQFF. The CDR3 DNA is TGCGCCAGCAGCTTGGTGCTAGCGGGAGGGTTGAATGAGCAGTTCTTC.

The gene calls are TRBV7-9 and TRBJ2-3; D is possibly TRBD2 (5 bases). V was pared by 5 bases and J by 0 bases, with 15 bases between. The CDR3 contains 16 residues. Germline V lookup: CDR1 SEHNR, CDR2 FQNEAQ (reference sequence). CDR3 residues: CASSPPRDTSTDTQYF. CDR3 DNA: TGTGCCAGCAGCCCTCCGAGGGATACTAGCACAGATACGCAGTATTTT. Together with reference TRBV7-9 and TRBJ2-3, the CDR3 gives the full variable domain: DTGVSQNPRHKITKRGQNVTFRCDPISEHNRLYWYRQTLGQGPEFLTYFQNEAQLEKSRLLSDRFSAERPKGSFSTLEIQRTEQGDSAMYLCASSPPRDTSTDTQYFGPGTRLTVL.

Written as DNA, the CDR3 is TGTGCCAGCAGCGTAGGGGGACAGGGCCCAGAGCCCCAGCATTTT. As protein: CASSVGGQGPEPQHF. The chain combines TRBV9 with TRBJ1-5; 9 bases match TRBD1. The V gene's germline CDR1 is SGDLS and CDR2 YYNGEE. V shed 0 bases, J shed 8 bases, and the junction held 6 bases outside the gene matches. The CDR3 length is 15 residues.

The rearrangement links TRBV27 to TRBJ2-3, with 15 bases identical to TRBD2. The CDR3 spans 17 residues. Germline V gene sequence: CDR1 MNHEY, CDR2 SMNVEV (reference sequence). V lost 6 bases and J lost 6; bases outside the gene matches: 10. This CDR3 reads CASSPGLAGGLSDTQYF. In DNA form, the CDR3 reads TGTGCCAGCAGCCCCGGACTAGCGGGAGGGCTCAGCGATACGCAGTATTTT.

The chain couples TRBV29-1 to TRBJ1-1; D remains unclear. CDR1 and CDR2 (germline): SQVTM, ANQGSEA. The CDR3 contains 10 residues. V was cut by 2 bases and J by 6 bases, with 4 bases left in between. For the CDR3, the DNA is TGCAGCGTTGAAAGTTCTGAAGCTTTCTTT. Protein: CSVESSEAFF.

V is TRBV2 and J is TRBJ2-1; D unclear. From germline, CDR1 is SNHLY and CDR2 FYNNEI. V lost 7 bases and J lost 10, with 11 bases in between. CDR3 size: 11 residues. Written as DNA, the CDR3 is TGTGCCAGCATACGAGGCCCCGAGCAGTTCTTC. As protein: CASIRGPEQFF.

CDR3 sequence reads: CAWTYDRENYGYTF. CDR3 DNA sequence: TGTGCCTGGACTTATGACAGGGAGAACTATGGCTACACCTTC. The rearrangement joins TRBV30 to TRBJ1-2, with 7 positions matching TRBD1. This CDR3 has 14 residues. J was trimmed by 2 bases and V by 4 bases; bases with no gene match: 7. The germline V gene encodes CDR1 GTSNPN and CDR2 SVGIG (reference sequence).

This rearrangement joins TRBV11-2 to TRBJ2-3; no clear D. V was cut by 3 bases and J by 0 bases, with 10 bases left in between. Germline assignment: CDR1 SGHAT and CDR2 FQNNGV. The CDR3 extends over 15 amino acids. For the CDR3, the DNA is TGTGCCAGCAGCTTGCTTCGTACTAGCACAGATACGCAGTATTTT. Translation gives CASSLLRTSTDTQYF.

The V and J genes are TRBV19 and TRBJ1-6; D uncertain. CDR3 length equals 14 residues. Trimming took off 3 bases at V and 8 bases at J, with 11 bases between the two ends. Germline values: CDR1 LNHDA, CDR2 SQIVND (reference sequence). CDR3 nucleotide sequence: TGTGCCAGTAGTATTTACTCAGGAGATTCACCCCTCCACTTT. Its translation: CASSIYSGDSPLHF.

The chain carries TRBV25-1 and TRBJ2-7; TRBD1 matches 8 bases. Germline V gives CDR1 MGHDK, CDR2 SYGVNS. The CDR3 length is 15 residues. Germline trimming cut 2 bases from V and 0 bases from J; bases unmatched to any gene: 3. In nucleotides, the CDR3 is TGTGCCAGCAGTGAAAACAGGGGGAGCTCCTACGAGCAGTACTTC. This codes for CASSENRGSSYEQYF.